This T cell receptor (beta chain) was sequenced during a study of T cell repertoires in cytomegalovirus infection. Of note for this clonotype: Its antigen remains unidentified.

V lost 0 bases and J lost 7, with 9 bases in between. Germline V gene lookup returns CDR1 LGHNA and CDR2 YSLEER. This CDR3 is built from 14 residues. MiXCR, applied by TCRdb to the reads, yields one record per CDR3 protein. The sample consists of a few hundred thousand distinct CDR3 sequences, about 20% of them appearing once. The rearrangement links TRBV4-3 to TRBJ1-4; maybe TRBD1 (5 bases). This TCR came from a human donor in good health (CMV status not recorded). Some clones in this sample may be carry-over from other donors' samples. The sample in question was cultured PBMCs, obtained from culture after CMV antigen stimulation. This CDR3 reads CASSQEGGTEKLFF. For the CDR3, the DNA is TGCGCCAGCAGCCAAGAGGGGGGAACTGAAAAACTGTTTTTT.